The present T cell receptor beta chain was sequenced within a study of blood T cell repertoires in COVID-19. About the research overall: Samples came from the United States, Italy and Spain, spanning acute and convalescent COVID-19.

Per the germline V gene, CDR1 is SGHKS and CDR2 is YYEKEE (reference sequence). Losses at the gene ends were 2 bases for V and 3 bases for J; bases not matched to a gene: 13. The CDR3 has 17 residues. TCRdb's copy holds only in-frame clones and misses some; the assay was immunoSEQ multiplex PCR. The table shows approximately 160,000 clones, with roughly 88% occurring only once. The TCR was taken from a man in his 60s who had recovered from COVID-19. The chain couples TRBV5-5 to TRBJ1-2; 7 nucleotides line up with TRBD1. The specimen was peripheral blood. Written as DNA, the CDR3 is TGTGCCAGCAGCTTCTCCCTGTACCCCGGGACAGACTATGGCTACACCTTC. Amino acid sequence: CASSFSLYPGTDYGYTF.